The entry that follows covers one TCR beta chain sequence. Clones were sequenced by immunoSEQ multiplex PCR, and TCRdb holds only the in-frame ones, with some missing. The data contain 91,000 or so clones, 95% of them singletons. Per the germline V gene, CDR1 is MDHEN and CDR2 is SYDVKM. V lost 6 bases, J lost 2 bases, and 12 bases lay in between. The CDR3 is 14 residues long. These data originate in a study of technical replicates of blood from a few donors. The specimen was T cells isolated from PBMCs. This chain connects TRBV28 to TRBJ2-3; a possible D gene is TRBD1 (6 bases). The sequence was collected from a human donor in good health. CDR3 region: CASSLTGLTDTQYF. DNA of the CDR3: TGTGCCAGCAGCTTGACAGGTCTCACAGATACGCAGTATTTT.